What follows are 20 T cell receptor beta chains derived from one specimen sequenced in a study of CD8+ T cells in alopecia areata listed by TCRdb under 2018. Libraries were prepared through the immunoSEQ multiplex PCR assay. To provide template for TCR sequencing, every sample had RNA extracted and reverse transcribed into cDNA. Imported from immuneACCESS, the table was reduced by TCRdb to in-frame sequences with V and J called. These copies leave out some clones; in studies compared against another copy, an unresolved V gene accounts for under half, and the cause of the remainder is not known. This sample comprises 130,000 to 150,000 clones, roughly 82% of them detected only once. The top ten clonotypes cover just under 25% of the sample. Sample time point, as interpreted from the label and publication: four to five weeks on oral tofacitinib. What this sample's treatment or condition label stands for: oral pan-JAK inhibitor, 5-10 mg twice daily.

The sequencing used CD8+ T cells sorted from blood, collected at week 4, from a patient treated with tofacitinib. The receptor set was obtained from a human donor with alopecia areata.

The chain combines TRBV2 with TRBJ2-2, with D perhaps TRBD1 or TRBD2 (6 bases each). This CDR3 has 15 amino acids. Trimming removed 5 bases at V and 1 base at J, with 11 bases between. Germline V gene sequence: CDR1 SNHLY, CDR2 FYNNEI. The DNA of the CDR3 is TGTGCCAGCAGTCCTAAGGGGGGGAACACCGGGGAGCTGTTTTTT. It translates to CASSPKGGNTGELFF.

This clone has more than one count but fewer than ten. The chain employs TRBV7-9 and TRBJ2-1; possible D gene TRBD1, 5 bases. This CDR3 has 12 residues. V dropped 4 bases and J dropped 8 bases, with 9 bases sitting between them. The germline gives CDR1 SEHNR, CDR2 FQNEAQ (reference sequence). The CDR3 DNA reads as TGTGCCAGCAGCTACAGGAGCGATGAGCAGTTCTTC. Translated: CASSYRSDEQFF.

CDR3 protein: CASSLVERPPPDEQYF. DNA for the CDR3: TGCGCCAGCAGCTTGGTCGAGCGACCACCCCCCGACGAGCAGTACTTC. This chain links TRBV5-1 with TRBJ2-7; no clear D. There are 16 residues in the CDR3. V was clipped by 0 bases and J by 5 bases, with 18 bases between them. Germline V gene sequence: CDR1 SGHRS, CDR2 YFSETQ.

CDR3 amino acids: CASSYSGDEQYF. In nucleotides, the CDR3 is TGTGCCAGCAGTTACTCCGGGGATGAGCAGTACTTC. This chain connects TRBV6-5 to TRBJ2-7; TRBD2 might be the D (5 bases). V was shortened by 0 bases and J by 7 bases, with 7 bases between the two germline ends. The CDR3 is 12 residues long. Germline V CDR1 and CDR2: MNHEY, SVGAGI.

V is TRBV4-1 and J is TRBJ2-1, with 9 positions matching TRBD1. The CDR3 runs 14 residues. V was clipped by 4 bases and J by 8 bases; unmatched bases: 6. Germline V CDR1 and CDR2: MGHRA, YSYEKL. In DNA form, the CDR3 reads TGCGCCAGCAGCCCCGGTCGGACAGGGGATGAGCAGTTCTTC. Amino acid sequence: CASSPGRTGDEQFF.

This chain's CDR3 is CASSQRKTGQRSTDTQYF. DNA of the CDR3: TGCGCCAGCAGCCAACGCAAAACCGGACAGCGCAGCACAGATACGCAGTATTTT. The genes are TRBV4-1 and TRBJ2-3; possibly TRBD1 for D (6 bases). The CDR3 is 18 amino acids. Looked up from germline, CDR1 is MGHRA and CDR2 is YSYEKL. The V end was cut by 2 bases, the J end by 0 bases, with 18 bases between.

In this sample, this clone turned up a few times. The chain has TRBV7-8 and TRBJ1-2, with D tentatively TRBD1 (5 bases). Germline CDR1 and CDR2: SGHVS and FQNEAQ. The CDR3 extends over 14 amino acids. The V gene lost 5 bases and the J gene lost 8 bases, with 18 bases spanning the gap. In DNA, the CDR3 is TGTGCCAGCAGCCTTACCGGGGGGTCGAGGGGCTACACCTTC. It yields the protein CASSLTGGSRGYTF.

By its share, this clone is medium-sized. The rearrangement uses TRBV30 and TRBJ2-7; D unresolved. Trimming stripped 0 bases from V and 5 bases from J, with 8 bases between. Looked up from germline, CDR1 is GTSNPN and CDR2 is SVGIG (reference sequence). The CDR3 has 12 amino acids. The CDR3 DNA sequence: TGTGCCTGGAGTGTAGGAGTGGACGAGCAGTACTTC. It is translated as CAWSVGVDEQYF. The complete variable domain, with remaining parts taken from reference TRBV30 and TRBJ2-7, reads SQTIHQWPATLVQPVGSPLSLECTVEGTSNPNLYWYRQAAGRGLQLLFYSVGIGQISSEVPQNLSASRPQDRQFILSSKKLLLSDSGFYLCAWSVGVDEQYFGPGTRLTVT.

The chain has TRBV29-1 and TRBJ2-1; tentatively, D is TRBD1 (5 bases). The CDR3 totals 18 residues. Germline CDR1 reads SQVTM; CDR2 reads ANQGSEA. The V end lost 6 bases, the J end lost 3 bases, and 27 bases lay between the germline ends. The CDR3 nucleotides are TGCAGCGTGGTCCAGAACTTCGCAGGGCCGCTTATCTACAATGAGCAGTTCTTC. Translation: CSVVQNFAGPLIYNEQFF.

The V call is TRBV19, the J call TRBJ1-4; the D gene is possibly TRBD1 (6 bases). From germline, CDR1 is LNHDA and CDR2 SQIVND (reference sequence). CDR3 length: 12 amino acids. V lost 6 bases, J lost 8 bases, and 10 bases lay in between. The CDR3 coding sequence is TGTGCCAGTAGAGGGACACGCGAAAAACTGTTTTTT. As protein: CASRGTREKLFF.

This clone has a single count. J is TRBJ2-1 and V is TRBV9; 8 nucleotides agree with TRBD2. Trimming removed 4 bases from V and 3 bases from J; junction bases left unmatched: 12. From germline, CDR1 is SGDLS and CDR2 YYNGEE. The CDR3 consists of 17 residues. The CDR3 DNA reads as TGTGCCAGCAGCACTAACCCATTAGCGGGGATCTACAATGAGCAGTTCTTC. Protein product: CASSTNPLAGIYNEQFF. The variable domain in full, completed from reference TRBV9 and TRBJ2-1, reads DSGVTQTPKHLITATGQRVTLRCSPRSGDLSVYWYQQSLDQGLQFLIQYYNGEERAKGNILERFSAQQFPDLHSELNLSSLELGDSALYFCASSTNPLAGIYNEQFFGPGTRLTVL.

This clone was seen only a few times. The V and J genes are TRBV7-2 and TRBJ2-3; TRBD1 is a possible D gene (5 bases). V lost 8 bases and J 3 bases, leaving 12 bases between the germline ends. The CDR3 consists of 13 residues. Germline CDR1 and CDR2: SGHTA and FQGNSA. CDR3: CASLRDLTDTQYF. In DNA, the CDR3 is TGTGCCAGCCTCAGGGATTTGACAGATACGCAGTATTTT.

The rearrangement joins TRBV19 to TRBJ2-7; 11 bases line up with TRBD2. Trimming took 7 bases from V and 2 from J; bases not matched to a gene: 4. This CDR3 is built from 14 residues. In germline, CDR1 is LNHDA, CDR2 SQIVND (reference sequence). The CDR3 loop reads CASTPSGGTYEQYF. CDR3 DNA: TGTGCCAGTACCCCTAGCGGGGGGACCTACGAGCAGTACTTC.

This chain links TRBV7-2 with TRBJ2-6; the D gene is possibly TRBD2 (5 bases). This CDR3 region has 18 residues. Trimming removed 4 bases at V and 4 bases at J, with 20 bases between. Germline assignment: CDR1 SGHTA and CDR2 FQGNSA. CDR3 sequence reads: CASSSLALRETGANVLTF. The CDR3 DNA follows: TGTGCCAGCAGCTCTCTTGCCCTGAGGGAGACGGGGGCCAACGTCCTGACTTTC.

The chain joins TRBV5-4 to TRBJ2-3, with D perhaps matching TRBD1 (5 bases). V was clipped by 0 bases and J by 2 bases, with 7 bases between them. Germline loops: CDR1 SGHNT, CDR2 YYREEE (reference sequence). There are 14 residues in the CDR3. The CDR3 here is CASSLGQHTDTQYF. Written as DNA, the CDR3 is TGTGCCAGCAGCTTGGGACAGCACACAGATACGCAGTATTTT.

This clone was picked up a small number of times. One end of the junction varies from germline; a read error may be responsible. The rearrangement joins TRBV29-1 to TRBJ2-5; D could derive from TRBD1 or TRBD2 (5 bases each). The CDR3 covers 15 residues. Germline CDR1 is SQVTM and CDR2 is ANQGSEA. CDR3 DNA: TGCAGCGCTGAAGCAGCCGGGACCGTAGAAGAGACCCAGTACTTC. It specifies CSAEAAGTVEETQYF.

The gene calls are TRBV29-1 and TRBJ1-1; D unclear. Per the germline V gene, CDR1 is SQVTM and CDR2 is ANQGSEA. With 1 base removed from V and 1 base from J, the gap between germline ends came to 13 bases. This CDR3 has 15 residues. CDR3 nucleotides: TGCAGCGTTGAAGGTTGGCAGGCGAAGAACACTGAAGCTTTCTTT. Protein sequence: CSVEGWQAKNTEAFF.

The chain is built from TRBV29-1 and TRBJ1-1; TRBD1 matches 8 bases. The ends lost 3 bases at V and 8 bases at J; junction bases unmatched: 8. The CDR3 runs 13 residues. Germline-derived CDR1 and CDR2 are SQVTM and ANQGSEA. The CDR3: CSVESDRDYEAFF. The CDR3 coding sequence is TGCAGCGTTGAGTCGGACAGGGATTACGAAGCTTTCTTT.

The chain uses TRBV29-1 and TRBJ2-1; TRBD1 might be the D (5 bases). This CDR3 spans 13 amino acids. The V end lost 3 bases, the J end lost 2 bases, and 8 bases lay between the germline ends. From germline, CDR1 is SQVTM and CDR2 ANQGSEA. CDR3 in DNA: TGCAGCGTTGAGGTGGACACCTACAATGAGCAGTTCTTC. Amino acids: CSVEVDTYNEQFF.

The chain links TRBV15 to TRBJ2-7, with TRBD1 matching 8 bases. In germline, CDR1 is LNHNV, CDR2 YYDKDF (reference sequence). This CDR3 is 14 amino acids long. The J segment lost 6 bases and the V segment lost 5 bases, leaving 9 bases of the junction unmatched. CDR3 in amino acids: CATSRSDRVGEQYF. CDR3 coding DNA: TGTGCCACCAGCCGATCGGACAGGGTCGGCGAGCAGTACTTC.